The 20 T cell receptor beta chains below were found in one sample sequenced in a study of PD-L1 blockade in urothelial cancer. Data came from immunoSEQ multiplex PCR; TCRdb stores just in-frame clones and leaves some out. The table has around 14,000 clones, more than 75% seen once. The sequencing used PBMCs, collected around atezolizumab (anti-PD-L1) treatment. These receptors originate from a man between 65 and 80 years old with urothelial cancer.

The genes are TRBV28 and TRBJ1-1; D perhaps matches TRBD1 (6 bases). Germline assignment: CDR1 MDHEN and CDR2 SYDVKM. This CDR3 contains 15 residues. Trimming took 8 bases from V and 3 from J, leaving 19 bases between them. The CDR3 DNA reads TGTGCCAGCGGGGGACAAGGGGCAGCTTACACTGAAGCTTTCTTT. Its protein is CASGGQGAAYTEAFF. The entire variable domain, with the rest obtained from reference TRBV28 and TRBJ1-1, is as follows: DVKVTQSSRYLVKRTGEKVFLECVQDMDHENMFWYRQDPGLGLRLIYFSYDVKMKEKGDIPEGYSVSREKKERFSLILESASTNQTSMYLCASGGQGAAYTEAFFGQGTRLTVV.

The V and J genes are TRBV6-1 and TRBJ2-5; 8 bases align to TRBD2. V dropped 3 bases and J dropped 2; count of bases not matched to a gene: 8. Per the germline V gene, CDR1 is MNHNS and CDR2 is SASEGT. CDR3 length equals 16 residues. In DNA form, the CDR3 reads TGTGCCAGCAGTGATCCAGCGGGGGCCTTACAAGAGACCCAGTACTTC. Its protein product is CASSDPAGALQETQYF.

The rearrangement uses TRBV4-1 and TRBJ1-3, with 7 bases aligning to TRBD1. This CDR3 is 14 amino acids long. Germline CDR1 is MGHRA and CDR2 is YSYEKL. V shed 3 bases, J shed 2 bases, and the junction held 1 base outside the gene matches. The CDR3 DNA sequence: TGCGCCAGCAGCCACGACAGGGCTGGAAACACCATATATTTT. Its translation: CASSHDRAGNTIYF.

V gene TRBV19 combines with J gene TRBJ2-5, with D hard to call. Trimming took 3 bases from V and 0 from J, leaving 5 bases between them. Germline V lookup: CDR1 LNHDA, CDR2 SQIVND (reference sequence). The length of the CDR3 is 13 residues. The CDR3 region has the DNA TGTGCCAGTAGTATCCGGGACCAAGAGACCCAGTACTTC. Translation gives CASSIRDQETQYF.

The sample holds one count of this clone. This chain joins TRBV6-1 and TRBJ1-1; tentatively, D is TRBD1 (5 bases). Germline V gives CDR1 MNHNS, CDR2 SASEGT. The CDR3 runs to 13 residues. With 5 bases removed from V and 6 bases from J, the gap between germline ends came to 13 bases. CDR3 protein: CASSKIQGPEAFF. The CDR3, as DNA: TGTGCCAGCAGTAAGATCCAGGGCCCTGAAGCTTTCTTT.

This clone has just one count. This chain joins TRBV2 and TRBJ2-7, with TRBD1 as a possible D gene (5 bases). The CDR3 loop spans 12 amino acids. V shed 8 bases and J shed 6 bases, with 14 bases lying between them. Germline loops: CDR1 SNHLY, CDR2 FYNNEI. CDR3 DNA: TGTGCCAGCGCACCAGGGTTCGTCGAGCAGTACTTC. This encodes CASAPGFVEQYF.

The chain combines TRBV7-2 with TRBJ2-7; 8 bases agree with TRBD2. This CDR3 region has 15 residues. Per germline, CDR1 SGHTA and CDR2 FQGNSA. The J segment lost 3 bases and the V segment lost 2 bases, leaving 6 bases of the junction unmatched. In DNA, the CDR3 is TGTGCCAGCAGCTTACGAGGCGGGGGGAGCTACGAGCAGTACTTC. Translated: CASSLRGGGSYEQYF.

CDR3 sequence: CASGTESNQPQHF. The CDR3 coding sequence is TGTGCCAGCGGGACAGAGAGCAATCAGCCCCAGCATTTT. The J gene is TRBJ1-5, the V gene TRBV2; 7 nucleotides line up with TRBD1. CDR1 and CDR2 (germline): SNHLY, FYNNEI. The trim removed 8 bases at V and 1 base at J, leaving 2 bases unmatched. CDR3 size: 13 residues.

A single count supports this clone. This chain links TRBV19 with TRBJ1-2; TRBD1 aligns across 8 bases. Germline CDR1 LNHDA, CDR2 SQIVND (reference sequence). Trimming took 6 bases from V and 3 from J; bases not matched to a gene: 3. The CDR3 is 13 amino acids. The CDR3 protein is CASREQGDYGYTF. The CDR3, as DNA: TGTGCCAGTAGAGAACAGGGGGACTATGGCTACACCTTC.

This clone has just a few counts. The CDR3 region has the DNA TGCGCCAGCAGCTTGGACCCCGGCCCCGGCGGTGTTGAGGATGGCTACACCTTC. Translated: CASSLDPGPGGVEDGYTF. V is TRBV5-1 and J is TRBJ1-2; D remains ambiguous. In germline, CDR1 is SGHRS, CDR2 YFSETQ. Trimming left V 0 bases short and J 6 bases short, with 24 bases between. The CDR3 runs to 18 residues. The full variable domain, its missing parts supplied by reference TRBV5-1 and TRBJ1-2, is KAGVTQTPRYLIKTRGQQVTLSCSPISGHRSVSWYQQTPGQGLQFLFEYFSETQRNKGNFPGRFSGRQFSNSRSEMNVSTLELGDSALYLCASSLDPGPGGVEDGYTFGSGTRLTVV.

This clone was observed a few times. The rearrangement links TRBV7-9 to TRBJ1-2, with a weak D call TRBD1 (5 bases). Trimming removed 1 base at V and 2 bases at J, with 5 bases between. Germline-derived CDR1 and CDR2 are SEHNR and FQNEAQ (reference sequence). The CDR3 covers 13 residues. Here the CDR3 reads CASSLEGNYGYTF. The CDR3 nucleotides read TGTGCCAGCAGCTTAGAGGGGAACTATGGCTACACCTTC.

The chain combines TRBV27 with TRBJ1-2, with TRBD1 as a possible D gene (5 bases). This CDR3 spans 13 amino acids. Germline CDR1 MNHEY, CDR2 SMNVEV (reference sequence). Trimming removed 9 bases at V and 4 bases at J, with 15 bases between. CDR3 sequence reads: CASRDSRAYGYTF. The CDR3 DNA is TGTGCCAGTAGGGACTCCAGAGCCTATGGCTACACCTTC.

The chain carries TRBV4-1 and TRBJ2-2, with 8 bases identical to TRBD2. Germline CDR1 is MGHRA and CDR2 is YSYEKL. The V and J ends lost 0 bases and 3 bases, in that order; junction bases with no gene match: 18. The CDR3 is made up of 21 amino acids. CDR3 DNA sequence: TGCGCCAGCAGCCAAGATCACACGGGAGTAGCGGGGCCTTCCGACACCGGGGAGCTGTTTTTT. Protein: CASSQDHTGVAGPSDTGELFF.

DNA for the CDR3: TGCGCCAGCAGCCACCGAGCGGGGGCCCAAGAGACCCAGTACTTC. Residues: CASSHRAGAQETQYF. V and J are TRBV4-1 and TRBJ2-5, with 8 bases lining up with TRBD2. The CDR3 extends over 15 amino acids. V lost 3 bases and J lost 1; bases outside the gene matches: 4. Germline V CDR1 and CDR2: MGHRA, YSYEKL.

The genes are TRBV28 and TRBJ2-7, with D unresolved. This CDR3 is 14 amino acids long. V lost 3 bases, J lost 1 base, and 10 bases lay in between. The germline CDR1 and CDR2 sequences are MDHEN and SYDVKM. The CDR3 region has the DNA TGTGCCAGCAGTTTTTTCGGGTCGTCCTACGAGCAGTACTTC. Translation gives CASSFFGSSYEQYF.

The V call is TRBV13, the J call TRBJ1-2; 9 positions match TRBD1. This CDR3 region has 16 residues. The germline CDR1 and CDR2 sequences are PRHDT and FYEKMQ (reference sequence). J was trimmed by 3 bases and V by 5 bases; bases with no gene match: 10. DNA for the CDR3: TGTGCCAGCAGCGGACGGGACAGGGAGGTTTACTATGGCTACACCTTC. Its translation is CASSGRDREVYYGYTF.

The chain joins TRBV5-1 to TRBJ2-7; 9 bases agree with TRBD1. Germline assignment: CDR1 SGHRS and CDR2 YFSETQ. Trimming cost V 3 bases and J 2 bases; bases outside gene matches: 6. The length of the CDR3 is 15 residues. DNA of the CDR3: TGCGCCAGCAGCTATGGACAGGGGCCCACCTACGAGCAGTACTTC. It specifies CASSYGQGPTYEQYF.

The J gene is TRBJ2-1, the V gene TRBV18; TRBD2 agrees at 7 bases. V was clipped by 5 bases and J by 10 bases; unmatched bases: 8. This CDR3 region has 13 residues. The V gene's germline CDR1 is KGHSH and CDR2 LQKENI. This CDR3 reads CASSIGGGIEQFF. The CDR3, as DNA: TGTGCCAGCTCAATCGGGGGAGGGATCGAGCAGTTCTTC.

The gene calls are TRBV6-5 and TRBJ1-2; 7 bases map to TRBD1. The CDR3 has 14 residues. CDR1 is MNHEY and CDR2 is SVGAGI in the germline V gene. V lost 6 bases and J lost 2; bases outside the gene matches: 6. This chain's CDR3 is CASSQRDRNYGYTF. The CDR3 DNA is TGTGCCAGCAGCCAACGGGACAGAAACTATGGCTACACCTTC.

The J gene is TRBJ1-3, the V gene TRBV30; maybe TRBD1 (5 bases). V was cut by 0 bases and J by 2 bases, with 8 bases left in between. The CDR3 is made up of 14 amino acids. Per the germline V gene, CDR1 is GTSNPN and CDR2 is SVGIG (reference sequence). CDR3 amino acids: CAWSVEGAGNTIYF. The DNA for the CDR3 is TGTGCCTGGAGTGTAGAAGGGGCTGGAAACACCATATATTTT.